Below are 2 T cell receptor beta chains sequenced from a single sample in a study of T cells after somatic rescue of genetic block. Sequenced by immunoSEQ multiplex PCR; TCRdb stores in-frame clones only, minus some. The sample records 70,000 or so clones, 92% being singletons. Source material: peripheral blood mononuclear cells (PBMCs). These receptors all stem from a middle-aged man.

CDR3 bases: TGCGCCAGCAGCTCCGGGGGACTAGCGGGAGTTATCGGCATTCAGTACTTC. This translates into CASSSGGLAGVIGIQYF. The chain joins TRBV5-1 to TRBJ2-4; 14 bases align to TRBD2. Trimming removed 3 bases from V and 9 bases from J; junction bases left unmatched: 11. Looked up from germline, CDR1 is SGHRS and CDR2 is YFSETQ. This CDR3 region has 17 residues.

V gene TRBV11-2 combines with J gene TRBJ2-1; no reliable D call. V lost 4 bases, J lost 4 bases, and 8 bases lay in between. CDR3 size: 13 residues. Germline V CDR1 and CDR2: SGHAT, FQNNGV. CDR3 sequence: CASSWALYNEQFF. The CDR3 DNA reads as TGTGCCAGCAGCTGGGCTCTTTACAATGAGCAGTTCTTC.